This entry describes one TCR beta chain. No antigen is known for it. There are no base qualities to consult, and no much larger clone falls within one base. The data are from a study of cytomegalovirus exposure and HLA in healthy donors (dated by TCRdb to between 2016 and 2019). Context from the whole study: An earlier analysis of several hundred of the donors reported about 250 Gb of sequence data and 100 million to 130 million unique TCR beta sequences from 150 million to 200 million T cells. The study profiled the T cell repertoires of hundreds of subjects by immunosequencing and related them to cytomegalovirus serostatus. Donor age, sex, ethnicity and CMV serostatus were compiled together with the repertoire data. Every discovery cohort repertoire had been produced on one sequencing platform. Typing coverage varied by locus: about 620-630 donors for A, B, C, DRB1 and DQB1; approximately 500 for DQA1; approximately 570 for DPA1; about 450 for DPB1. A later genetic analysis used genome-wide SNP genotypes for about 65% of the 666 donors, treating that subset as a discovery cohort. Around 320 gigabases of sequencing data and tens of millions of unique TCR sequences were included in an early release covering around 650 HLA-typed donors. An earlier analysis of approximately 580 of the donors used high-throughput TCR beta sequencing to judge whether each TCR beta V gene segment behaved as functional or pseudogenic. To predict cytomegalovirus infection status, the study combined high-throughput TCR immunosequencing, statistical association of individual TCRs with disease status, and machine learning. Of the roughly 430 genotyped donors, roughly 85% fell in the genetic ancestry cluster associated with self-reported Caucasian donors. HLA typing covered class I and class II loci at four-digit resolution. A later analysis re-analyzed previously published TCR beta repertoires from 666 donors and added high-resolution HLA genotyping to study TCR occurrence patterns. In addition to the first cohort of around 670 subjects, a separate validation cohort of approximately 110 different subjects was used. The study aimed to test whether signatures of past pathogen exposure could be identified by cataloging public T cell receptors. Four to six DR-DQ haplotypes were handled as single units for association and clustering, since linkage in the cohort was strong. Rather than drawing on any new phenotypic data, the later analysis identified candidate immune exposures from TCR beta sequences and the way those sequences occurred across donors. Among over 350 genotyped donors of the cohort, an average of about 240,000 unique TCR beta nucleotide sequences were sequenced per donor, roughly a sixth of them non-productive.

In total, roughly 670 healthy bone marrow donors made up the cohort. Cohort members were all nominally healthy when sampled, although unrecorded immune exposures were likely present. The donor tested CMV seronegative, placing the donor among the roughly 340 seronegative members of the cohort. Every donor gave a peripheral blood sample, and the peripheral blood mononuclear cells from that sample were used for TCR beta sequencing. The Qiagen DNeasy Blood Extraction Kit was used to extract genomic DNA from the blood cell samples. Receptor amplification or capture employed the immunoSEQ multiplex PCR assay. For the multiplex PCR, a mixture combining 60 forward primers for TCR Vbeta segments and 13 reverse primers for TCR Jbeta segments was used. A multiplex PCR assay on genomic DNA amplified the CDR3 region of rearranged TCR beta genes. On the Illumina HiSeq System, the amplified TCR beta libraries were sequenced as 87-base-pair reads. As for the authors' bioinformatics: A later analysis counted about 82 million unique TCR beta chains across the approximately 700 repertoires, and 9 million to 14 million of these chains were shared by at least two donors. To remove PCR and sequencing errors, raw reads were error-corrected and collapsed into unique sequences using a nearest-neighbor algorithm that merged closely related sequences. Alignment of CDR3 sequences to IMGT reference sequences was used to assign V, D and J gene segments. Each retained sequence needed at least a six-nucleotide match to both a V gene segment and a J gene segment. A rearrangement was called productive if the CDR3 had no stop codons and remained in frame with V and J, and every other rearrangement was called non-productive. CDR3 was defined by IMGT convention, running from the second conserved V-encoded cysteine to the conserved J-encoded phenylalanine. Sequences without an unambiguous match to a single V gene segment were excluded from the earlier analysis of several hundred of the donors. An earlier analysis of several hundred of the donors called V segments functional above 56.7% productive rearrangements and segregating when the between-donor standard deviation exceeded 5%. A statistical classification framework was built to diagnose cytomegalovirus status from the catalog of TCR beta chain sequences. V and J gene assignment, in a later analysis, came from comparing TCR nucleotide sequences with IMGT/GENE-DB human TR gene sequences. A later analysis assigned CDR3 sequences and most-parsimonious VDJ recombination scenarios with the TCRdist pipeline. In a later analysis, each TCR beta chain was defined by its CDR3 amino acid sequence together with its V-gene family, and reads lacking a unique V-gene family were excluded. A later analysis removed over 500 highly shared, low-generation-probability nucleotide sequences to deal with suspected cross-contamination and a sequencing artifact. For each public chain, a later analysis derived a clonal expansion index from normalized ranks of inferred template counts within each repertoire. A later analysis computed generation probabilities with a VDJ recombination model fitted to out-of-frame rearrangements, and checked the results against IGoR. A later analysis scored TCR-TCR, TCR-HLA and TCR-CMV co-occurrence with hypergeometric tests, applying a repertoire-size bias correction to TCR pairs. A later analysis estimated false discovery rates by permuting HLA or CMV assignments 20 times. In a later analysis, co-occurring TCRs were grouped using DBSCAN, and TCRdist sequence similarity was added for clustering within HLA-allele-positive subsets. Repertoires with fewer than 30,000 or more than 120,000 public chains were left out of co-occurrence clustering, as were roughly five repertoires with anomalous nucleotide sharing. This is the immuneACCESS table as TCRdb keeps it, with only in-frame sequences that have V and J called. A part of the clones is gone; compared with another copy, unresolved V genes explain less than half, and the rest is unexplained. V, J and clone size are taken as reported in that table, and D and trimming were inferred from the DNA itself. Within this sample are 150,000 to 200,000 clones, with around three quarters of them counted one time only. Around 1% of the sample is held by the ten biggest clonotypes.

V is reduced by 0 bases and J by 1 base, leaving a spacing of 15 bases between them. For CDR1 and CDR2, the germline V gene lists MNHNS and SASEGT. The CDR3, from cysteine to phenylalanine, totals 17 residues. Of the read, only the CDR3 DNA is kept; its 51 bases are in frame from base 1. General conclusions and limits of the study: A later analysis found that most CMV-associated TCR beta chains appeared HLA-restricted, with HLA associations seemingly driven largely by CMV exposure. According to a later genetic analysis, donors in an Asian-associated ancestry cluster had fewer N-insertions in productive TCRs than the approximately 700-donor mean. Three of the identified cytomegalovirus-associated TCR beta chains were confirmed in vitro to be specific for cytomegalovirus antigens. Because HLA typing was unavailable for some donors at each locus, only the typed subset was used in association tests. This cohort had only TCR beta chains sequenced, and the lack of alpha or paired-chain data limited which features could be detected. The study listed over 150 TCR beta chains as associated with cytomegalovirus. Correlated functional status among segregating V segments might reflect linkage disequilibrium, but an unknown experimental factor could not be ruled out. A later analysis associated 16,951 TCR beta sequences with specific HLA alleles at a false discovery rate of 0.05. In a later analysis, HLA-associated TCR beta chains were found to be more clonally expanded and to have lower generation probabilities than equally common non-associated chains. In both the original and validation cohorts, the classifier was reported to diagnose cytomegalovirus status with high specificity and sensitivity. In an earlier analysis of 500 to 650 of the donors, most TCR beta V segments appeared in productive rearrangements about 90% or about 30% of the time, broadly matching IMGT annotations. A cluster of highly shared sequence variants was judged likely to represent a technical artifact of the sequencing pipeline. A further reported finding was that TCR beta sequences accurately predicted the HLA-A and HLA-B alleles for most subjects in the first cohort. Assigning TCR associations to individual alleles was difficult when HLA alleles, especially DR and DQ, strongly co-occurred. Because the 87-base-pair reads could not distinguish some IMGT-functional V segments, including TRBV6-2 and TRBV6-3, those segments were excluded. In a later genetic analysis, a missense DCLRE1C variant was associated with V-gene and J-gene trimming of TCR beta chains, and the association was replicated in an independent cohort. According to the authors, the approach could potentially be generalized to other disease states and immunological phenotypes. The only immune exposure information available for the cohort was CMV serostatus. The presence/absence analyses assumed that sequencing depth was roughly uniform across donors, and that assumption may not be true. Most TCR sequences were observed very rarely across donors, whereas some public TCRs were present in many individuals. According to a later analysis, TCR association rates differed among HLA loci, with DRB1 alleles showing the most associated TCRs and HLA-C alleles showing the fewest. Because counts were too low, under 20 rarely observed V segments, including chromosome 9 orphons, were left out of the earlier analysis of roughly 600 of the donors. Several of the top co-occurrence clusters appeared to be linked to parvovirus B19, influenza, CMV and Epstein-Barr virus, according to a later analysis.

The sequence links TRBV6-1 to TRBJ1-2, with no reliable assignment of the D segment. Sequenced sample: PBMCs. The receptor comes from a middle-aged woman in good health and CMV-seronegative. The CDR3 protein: CASSEAWGDTYNYGYTF. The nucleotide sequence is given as TGTGCCAGCAGTGAAGCCTGGGGAGATACCTATAACTATGGCTACACCTTC.